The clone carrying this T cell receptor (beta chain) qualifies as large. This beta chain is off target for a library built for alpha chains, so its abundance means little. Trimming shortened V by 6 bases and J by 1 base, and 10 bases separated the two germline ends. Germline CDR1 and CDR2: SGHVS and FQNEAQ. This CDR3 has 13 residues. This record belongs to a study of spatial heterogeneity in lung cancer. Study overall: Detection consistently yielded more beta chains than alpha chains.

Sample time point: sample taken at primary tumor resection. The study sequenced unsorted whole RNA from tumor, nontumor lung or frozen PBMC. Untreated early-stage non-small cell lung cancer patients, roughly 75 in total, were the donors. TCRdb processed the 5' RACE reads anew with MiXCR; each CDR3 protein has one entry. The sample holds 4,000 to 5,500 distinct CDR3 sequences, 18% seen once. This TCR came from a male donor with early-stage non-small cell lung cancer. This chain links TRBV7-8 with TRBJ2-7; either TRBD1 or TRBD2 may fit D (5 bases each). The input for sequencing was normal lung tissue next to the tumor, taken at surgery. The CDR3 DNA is TGTGCCAGCAGTAAGGGACCGTCCTACGAGCAGTACGTC. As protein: CASSKGPSYEQYV.